The 26 T cell receptor beta chains reported below all come from one sample, sequenced in a study of vaccination and CD4 T cells after COVID-19. Their specific antigens are unknown. Treatment meaning: roughly 10-day PBMC culture with coronavirus spike peptide pools or control peptides (ViraFEST assay). Cultured CD4+ T-cell DNA underwent Oncomine TCR Beta short-read sequencing. MiXCR was run by TCRdb on the PCR reads, yielding one entry per CDR3 protein. The sample has roughly 4,300 distinct CDR3 sequences, around 65% seen once. Input material: CD4+ T cells from blood, cultured in vitro. The receptors here all came from a human donor who had recovered from COVID-19.

This clonotype was counted only a few times. The rearrangement uses TRBV7-9 and TRBJ2-7; 7 bases line up with TRBD1. The CDR3 runs 13 residues. The trim removed 5 bases at V and 0 bases at J, leaving 1 base unmatched. Germline V gene sequence: CDR1 SEHNR, CDR2 FQNEAQ (reference sequence). The CDR3 reads CASSRQGSYEQYF. Written as DNA, the CDR3 is TGTGCCAGCAGCCGACAGGGCTCCTACGAGCAGTACTTC.

This rearrangement joins TRBV6-5 to TRBJ1-1; 7 bases line up with TRBD1. Per the germline V gene, CDR1 is MNHEY and CDR2 is SVGAGI. J lost 1 base, V lost 2 bases, and 4 bases had no gene match. The CDR3 consists of 15 residues. This chain's CDR3 is CASSYQWTGNTEAFF. CDR3 coding DNA: TGTGCCAGCAGTTACCAGTGGACAGGGAACACTGAAGCTTTCTTT.

This clonotype was recorded once. V is TRBV28 and J is TRBJ1-2; D not certain. Trimming shortened V by 6 bases and J by 8 bases, and 7 bases separated the two germline ends. Germline V gene data show CDR1 as MDHEN and CDR2 as SYDVKM. The CDR3 spans 10 residues. The DNA of the CDR3 is TGTGCCAGCAGGGGAGGGGGCTACACCTTC. Translated: CASRGGGYTF.

This clonotype was seen more than once but under ten times. V and J are TRBV7-2 and TRBJ1-6, with unresolved D. The CDR3 extends over 15 amino acids. V was pared by 4 bases and J by 10 bases, with 17 bases between. The germline V gene encodes CDR1 SGHTA and CDR2 FQGNSA. The CDR3 loop is CASSSDHGSWSPLHF. The CDR3 coding sequence is TGTGCCAGCAGCTCCGACCACGGTTCATGGTCACCCCTCCACTTT. Filled out from reference TRBV7-2 and TRBJ1-6, the complete variable domain reads GAGVSQSPSNKVTEKGKDVELRCDPISGHTALYWYRQSLGQGLEFLIYFQGNSAPDKSGLPSDRFSAERTGGSVSTLTIQRTQQEDSAVYLCASSSDHGSWSPLHFGNGTRLTVT.

The J gene is TRBJ2-3, the V gene TRBV20-1; 8 positions agree with TRBD2. Germline CDR1 DFQATT, CDR2 SNEGSKA (reference sequence). J was trimmed by 2 bases and V by 5 bases; bases with no gene match: 9. CDR3 length: 15 residues. The CDR3, as DNA: TGCAGTGCTCGAGTAGCGGGGAGGGACACAGATACGCAGTATTTT. This codes for CSARVAGRDTDTQYF.

This clonotype has just a few counts. V is TRBV20-1 and J is TRBJ2-1; 9 nucleotides match TRBD2. The germline V gene has CDR1 DFQATT and CDR2 SNEGSKA (reference sequence). This CDR3 comprises 12 residues. V was clipped by 5 bases and J by 15 bases; unmatched bases: 11. CDR3 loop: CSARLSGLAPFF. The CDR3 nucleotides read TGCAGTGCTCGTCTTTCGGGACTAGCTCCGTTCTTC.

The V and J genes are TRBV12-3 or TRBV12-4 and TRBJ2-2; D gene unclear. Trimming shortened V by 8 bases and J by 3 bases, and 10 bases separated the two germline ends. This CDR3 spans 13 amino acids. The CDR3 region has the DNA TGTGCCAGCCGGCGTCAAGACACCGGGGAGCTGTTTTTT. This encodes CASRRQDTGELFF.

This clonotype is deemed large. CDR3 sequence: CAIRDYSADTQYF. For the CDR3, the DNA is TGTGCCATCAGGGACTACTCCGCAGATACGCAGTATTTT. The gene calls are TRBV10-3 and TRBJ2-3, with D possibly matching TRBD2 (6 bases). Trimming shortened V by 6 bases and J by 4 bases, and 11 bases separated the two germline ends. Germline-derived CDR1 and CDR2 are ENHRY and SYGVKD. This CDR3 has 13 residues.

Sample share makes this clonotype large. This chain joins TRBV10-1 and TRBJ1-5, with a possible D match to TRBD1 (5 bases). Trimming took 8 bases from V and 1 from J, leaving 12 bases between them. The CDR3 runs to 14 residues. In germline, CDR1 is WNHNN, CDR2 SYGVQD (reference sequence). DNA for the CDR3: TGCGCCAGCTACCCTTGGGGGAGCAATCAGCCCCAGCATTTT. Its translation: CASYPWGSNQPQHF.

This chain connects TRBV19 to TRBJ1-2, with TRBD1 matching 8 bases. Trimming cost V 5 bases and J 7 bases; bases outside gene matches: 3. The CDR3 has 12 amino acids. CDR1 and CDR2 from the germline V gene are LNHDA and SQIVND (reference sequence). As DNA, the CDR3 is TGTGCCAGTAGTTCTCAGGGGGCTGGCTACACCTTC. As protein: CASSSQGAGYTF.

The chain couples TRBV7-9 to TRBJ2-1, with 8 bases matching TRBD2. CDR1 and CDR2 (germline): SEHNR, FQNEAQ (reference sequence). V lost 3 bases to trimming and J lost 10 bases; unmatched junction nucleotides: 17. This CDR3 is 17 amino acids long. The CDR3 nucleotides are TGTGCCAGCAGCTTGTCGACGATGGCGGGGGGCTTGGGGGAGCAGTTCTTC. It translates to CASSLSTMAGGLGEQFF.

The rearrangement links TRBV7-3 to TRBJ1-6; no clear D. The length of the CDR3 is 14 residues. The germline CDR1 and CDR2 sequences are SGHTA and FQGTGA. V lost 4 bases, J lost 8 bases, and 12 bases lay in between. CDR3 coding DNA: TGTGCCAGCAGCTCACGGGGAGAATATTCACCCCTCCACTTT. Translation gives CASSSRGEYSPLHF.

This clonotype has more than one count but fewer than ten. V is TRBV20-1 and J is TRBJ2-5; no reliable D call. V lost 0 bases, J lost 2 bases, and 13 bases lay in between. The germline V gene encodes CDR1 DFQATT and CDR2 SNEGSKA (reference sequence). The CDR3 is 15 amino acids. The CDR3 DNA sequence: TGCAGTGCTAGAGATTATTCCGGGCGTCAAGAGACCCAGTACTTC. This codes for CSARDYSGRQETQYF.

The chain has TRBV7-9 and TRBJ1-5; 10 bases align to TRBD1. The CDR3 consists of 18 residues. Germline CDR1 is SEHNR and CDR2 is FQNEAQ (reference sequence). The J segment lost 2 bases and the V segment lost 5 bases, leaving 12 bases of the junction unmatched. The CDR3 DNA follows: TGTGCCAGCAGCAGAACACGACAGGGGGCGCGGGGCAATCAGCCCCAGCATTTT. Encoded protein: CASSRTRQGARGNQPQHF.

V and J are TRBV30 and TRBJ1-5; D is undetermined. The germline V gene has CDR1 GTSNPN and CDR2 SVGIG (reference sequence). Trimming removed 7 bases from V and 5 bases from J, with 15 bases in between. CDR3 size: 13 residues. DNA of the CDR3: TGTGCCTTTACTCCTACCGTCGATCAGCCCCAGCATTTT. Protein product: CAFTPTVDQPQHF.

This rearrangement joins TRBV11-3 to TRBJ2-7; 10 bases match TRBD1. V lost 5 bases and J lost 3; bases outside the gene matches: 4. The CDR3 spans 14 residues. CDR1 is SGHNT and CDR2 is YENEEA in the germline V gene. The CDR3 DNA reads as TGTGCCAGCAGCACCGGGACAGGGGACTACGAGCAGTACTTC. This codes for CASSTGTGDYEQYF.

This rearrangement joins TRBV20-1 to TRBJ1-6; a weak D match, TRBD1 (5 bases). The CDR3 is 18 amino acids. The germline V gene encodes CDR1 DFQATT and CDR2 SNEGSKA (reference sequence). V gave up 0 bases and J gave up 1 base, with 16 bases separating them. The CDR3 nucleotides read TGCAGTGCTAGAGACGGAGGGGCAGGGTGGTCCTATAATTCACCCCTCCACTTT. Its translation: CSARDGGAGWSYNSPLHF.

The V gene is TRBV20-1, the J gene TRBJ1-5; TRBD1 matches at 7 bases. Germline values: CDR1 DFQATT, CDR2 SNEGSKA (reference sequence). The length of the CDR3 is 14 residues. J gave up 6 bases and V 6 bases, and 11 bases lay outside the gene matches. This chain's CDR3 is CSASAGTEGQPQHF. In nucleotides, the CDR3 is TGCAGTGCGTCCGCCGGGACAGAAGGTCAGCCCCAGCATTTT.

This clonotype was detected once. The chain combines TRBV6-5 with TRBJ2-7; TRBD1 is a possible D gene (6 bases). V was cut by 4 bases and J by 7 bases, with 14 bases left in between. There are 13 residues in the CDR3. Germline V gene data show CDR1 as MNHEY and CDR2 as SVGAGI. CDR3 in DNA: TGTGCCAGCAGTTCTCCTGGGGACAAAGAGCAGTACTTC. Encoded protein: CASSSPGDKEQYF.

This clonotype was seen only a few times. V and J are TRBV7-2 and TRBJ1-2; 8 positions match TRBD1. The CDR3 has 13 amino acids. V lost 6 bases and J lost 7; bases outside the gene matches: 7. Looked up from germline, CDR1 is SGHTA and CDR2 is FQGNSA. The CDR3 DNA follows: TGTGCCAGCAGGGGGACAGGTGGACTTGGCTACACCTTC. This encodes CASRGTGGLGYTF.

This clonotype was found a few times. The chain is built from TRBV7-8 and TRBJ1-5, with 7 nucleotides matching TRBD1. There are 15 residues in the CDR3. The germline V gene has CDR1 SGHVS and CDR2 FQNEAQ. Trimming took 7 bases from V and 3 from J; bases not matched to a gene: 9. CDR3 region: CASTAGGQSNQPQHF. CDR3 in DNA: TGTGCCAGCACCGCAGGGGGACAGTCCAATCAGCCCCAGCATTTT.

V usage is TRBV6-1 and J usage is TRBJ1-6; D remains ambiguous. V shed 8 bases and J shed 9 bases, with 14 bases lying between them. This CDR3 is built from 13 residues. The germline CDR1 and CDR2 sequences are MNHNS and SASEGT. The CDR3 DNA reads as TGTGCCAGCCTCGTTGGCGTGGGTTCACCCCTCCACTTT. Protein product: CASLVGVGSPLHF.

In its sample, this clonotype ranks as medium-sized. This rearrangement joins TRBV10-3 to TRBJ1-1; a possible D gene is TRBD1 (5 bases). CDR1 and CDR2 (germline): ENHRY, SYGVKD. V lost 2 bases and J 5 bases, leaving 12 bases between the germline ends. The CDR3 has 14 amino acids. The CDR3 DNA reads TGTGCCATCAGTGAGGGGACGGAGGCGACTGAAGCTTTCTTT. Protein product: CAISEGTEATEAFF.

In regard to this clonotype: A read error may produce the germline difference seen at one junction end. The chain uses TRBV4-1 and TRBJ1-2; 7 nucleotides match TRBD1. Germline values: CDR1 MGHRA, CDR2 YSYEKL. The CDR3 runs to 15 residues. The CDR3: CASSLSGTANYGYTF. The DNA of the CDR3 is TGTGCCAGCAGTCTTTCAGGGACAGCCAACTATGGCTACACCTTC.

The CDR3 DNA is TGTGCCAGCAGCCTTGCAGGGGATCAGCCCCAGCATTTT. Amino acid sequence: CASSLAGDQPQHF. The chain uses TRBV7-9 and TRBJ1-5; the D gene is possibly TRBD1 (6 bases). This CDR3 comprises 13 residues. CDR1 and CDR2 from the germline V gene are SEHNR and FQNEAQ (reference sequence). Trimming removed 5 bases at V and 5 bases at J, with 10 bases between.

This sequence joins TRBV20-1 and TRBJ1-5; possibly TRBD1 for D (6 bases). From germline, CDR1 is DFQATT and CDR2 SNEGSKA (reference sequence). The length of the CDR3 is 13 residues. V was shortened by 6 bases and J by 8 bases, with 17 bases between the two germline ends. CDR3 sequence reads: CSARTVLEEPQHF. The CDR3 nucleotides are TGCAGTGCGAGGACAGTCCTCGAAGAGCCCCAGCATTTT.